Listed below are T cell receptor beta chains from one sample, sequenced in a study of blood T cell repertoires in COVID-19. The protocol was immunoSEQ multiplex PCR, while the TCRdb copy is restricted to in-frame clones and leaves out a portion. Of about 260,000 clones listed, 80% to 90% were seen once; the top ten hold 10%. Sequences were obtained from peripheral blood. The source of these receptors is a woman in her seventies with COVID-19, enrolled during active disease. Each CDR3 is given with its conserved first and last residue. Each record gives: clone size, J gene, V gene, D gene, CDR3 DNA, CDR3 protein. D genes are given only for firm matches. Where a row states a size, it is once, few, many or the class of an expanded clone; other rows omit it.

. | TRBJ1-6 | TRBV30 | . | TGTGCCCAATCCGGGGGTGCGACACCCCTCCACTTT | CAQSGGATPLHF
. | TRBJ2-3 | TRBV11-2 | . | TGTGCCAGCAGCTTAGGACAGCCTACGCAGTATTTT | CASSLGQPTQYF
once | TRBJ2-2 | TRBV29-1 | TRBD1 | TGCAGCGCTGGGACAGGGGCGCTGTTTTTT | CSAGTGALFF
. | TRBJ2-2 | TRBV7-9 | TRBD1 | TGTGCCAGCAGCCTACCGGGACAGTACACCGGGGAGCTGTTTTTT | CASSLPGQYTGELFF
. | TRBJ1-5 | TRBV4-1 | TRBD1 | TGCGCCAGCAGCCCCCCGACAGGGGACAATCAGCCCCAGCATTTT | CASSPPTGDNQPQHF
. | TRBJ2-3 | TRBV14 | TRBD2 | TGTGCCAGCAGCCAAGGACTAGCGGGAGTCTCTACGCAGTATTTT | CASSQGLAGVSTQYF
. | TRBJ2-5 | TRBV4-3 | . | TGCGCCAGCAGCCAAGATTTCGCCGGGGGAGAGACCCAGTACTTC | CASSQDFAGGETQYF
. | TRBJ2-1 | TRBV6-5 | TRBD2 | TGTGCCAGCAGTTACTCGGGACTAGCGGGAGAAGGTGAGCAGTTCTTC | CASSYSGLAGEGEQFF
. | TRBJ2-1 | TRBV13 | TRBD2 | TGTGCCAGCAGCTCCTCGGGACTAGCGAGGAATGAGCAGTTCTTC | CASSSSGLARNEQFF
. | TRBJ2-1 | TRBV10-3 | . | TGTGCCATCAGTGAGTCCGGCGGCTCCTACAATGAGCAGTTCTTC | CAISESGGSYNEQFF
. | TRBJ2-5 | TRBV19 | . | TGTGCCAGTAGTATCAGTCAGGAAGAGACCCAGTACTTC | CASSISQEETQYF
. | TRBJ1-3 | TRBV19 | TRBD1 | TGTGCCAGTAGATCTCCGGACAGGCCAGCTGGAAACACCATATATTTT | CASRSPDRPAGNTIYF
. | TRBJ2-2 | TRBV4-2 | . | TGTGCCAGCAGCCAAGATCGCCAGAGGGTCGGGGAGCTGTTTTTT | CASSQDRQRVGELFF
. | TRBJ1-5 | TRBV7-9 | TRBD1 | TGTGCCAGCAGCTTAGGGGCAGGGGGTTCTCAGCCCCAGCATTTT | CASSLGAGGSQPQHF
. | TRBJ2-6 | TRBV7-8 | . | TGTGCCAGCAGCTTAGTTAGGAGGGTTTTAACTGGGGCCAACGTCCTGACTTTC | CASSLVRRVLTGANVLTF
. | TRBJ2-7 | TRBV28 | TRBD2 | TGTGCCAGCAGTTTACTCCTAGCGGCTTTCTACGAGCAGTACTTC | CASSLLLAAFYEQYF
. | TRBJ1-2 | TRBV28 | . | TGTGCCAGCAGTTTAGGGGTCAGGGGTGTTTGGGGCTACACCTTC | CASSLGVRGVWGYTF
. | TRBJ2-5 | TRBV6-5 | TRBD1 | TGTGCCAGTAGGGACAGAGCCCAAAAAGAGACCCAGTACTTC | CASRDRAQKETQYF
few | TRBJ2-7 | TRBV28 | TRBD2 | TGTGCCAGCAGAAGCCCCCATAGCGGGGCCCAGTACGAGCAGTACTTC | CASRSPHSGAQYEQYF
. | TRBJ1-5 | TRBV5-1 | TRBD1 | TGCGCCAGCAGCCCCGGGACAGTCGGAAATCAGCCCCAGCATTTT | CASSPGTVGNQPQHF
once | TRBJ2-1 | TRBV27 | . | TGTGCCAGCAGTACCTACAGGGCCTACAATGAGCAGTTCTTC | CASSTYRAYNEQFF
. | TRBJ2-5 | TRBV6-5 | TRBD2 | TGTGCCAGCAGTTACAGGACTAGTGGATACCAAGAGACCCAGTACTTC | CASSYRTSGYQETQYF
. | TRBJ2-5 | TRBV9 | . | TGTGCCAGCAGCGGGACCGAGGCAGGGTTTAAGACCCAGTACTTC | CASSGTEAGFKTQYF
few | TRBJ2-7 | TRBV27 | TRBD1 | TGTGCCAGCAGTTTAGGGACAGGTACGGTCTACGAGCAGTACTTC | CASSLGTGTVYEQYF
. | TRBJ1-6 | TRBV6-5 | TRBD1 | TGTGCCAGCATTTCGACAGGGGCAGGGTCACCCCTCCACTTT | CASISTGAGSPLHF